This section outlines one T cell receptor (beta chain) sequence together with its context. Many counts were recorded for this clone. Its antigen is unknown. The junction shows a germline mismatch at one end, possibly a read error. The CDR3 contains 14 residues, cysteine and phenylalanine counted. Kept here is only the CDR3 DNA, which spans 42 bases and is read in frame from base 1. CDR1 and CDR2 are drawn from the germline V gene (reference sequence): SGHNT, YYREEE. These data come from a study of metastatic and nonmetastatic thyroid tumors (dated by TCRdb to 2020 to 2021). Context from the whole study: Repertoires were compared across peripheral blood and tumor or nodule tissue samples from malignant and benign thyroid patients. The paper's findings and limits, for the study overall: TCR beta diversity was reported as significantly higher in malignant tumors than in benign nodules, in both blood and tumor samples.

Library preparation used PCR. Data came from an Illumina HiSeq 4000. High-throughput sequencing was used to profile the CDR3 region of the TCR beta-chain in every patient. On the study's bioinformatics: A classifier to discriminate distant-metastatic papillary thyroid cancer patients was built from CDR3 differences across clinicopathological groups. To measure repertoire diversity the researchers used the Shannon index, while the Morisita-Horn index served to gauge how similar the tumor and blood repertoires were. The raw public reads went through TCRdb reprocessing: fastp at Q25, MiXCR clone calling, in-frame beta chains kept. The V and J calls were determined by TCRdb, not by the authors. Within this sample are roughly 35,000 clones, with approximately 15% of them counted one time only. Of the sample, just under 7% is held by the ten largest clones. None of the patients had been given any treatment before thyroid surgery. The study retrospectively analysed patient clinical samples collected from about 2012 to 2018 using T-cell receptor beta sequencing.

The sequence was obtained from a female donor with papillary thyroid cancer or a benign thyroid nodule (not recorded which). Some clones in this sample may be carry-over from other donors' samples. The rearrangement combines TRBV5-4 with TRBJ1-3; perhaps TRBD1 is the D gene, with 5 bases matching. Sequencing was done on a sample of blood. The nucleotide sequence is given as TGTGCCGGCAGCCCTCGAAAGGGGGGAAACACCATATATTTT. The translation is CAGSPRKGGNTIYF.